This passage covers 7 T cell receptor beta chains from one sample sequenced in a study of cytomegalovirus exposure and HLA in healthy donors (dated by TCRdb to 2015 to 2018). The library was generated by the immunoSEQ multiplex PCR assay. For the multiplex PCR, a mixture combining 60 forward primers for TCR Vbeta segments and 13 reverse primers for TCR Jbeta segments was used. TCRdb took this table from immuneACCESS and kept in-frame rearrangements with V and J called. Such tables lack part of the clones; where checked against another copy, unresolved V genes explain under half of the gap, and the rest is unexplained. In this sample the table shows about 200,000 clones, more than 75% of which occur a single time. Of the sample, around 3% falls within the top ten clones. The sequenced material came from PBMCs. Receptor source: a woman aged 40 to 50 in good health and CMV-seronegative.

The gene calls are TRBV7-2 and TRBJ2-6; 12 positions agree with TRBD2. CDR3 length: 18 residues. After removal of 3 bases from V and 3 bases from J, the junction contained 6 bases not matched to a gene. Per germline, CDR1 SGHTA and CDR2 FQGNSA. The CDR3 bases are TGTGCCAGCAGCTTGAGGGAGACTAGCGGGAGTGGGGCCAACGTCCTGACTTTC. Translated, it gives CASSLRETSGSGANVLTF.

This chain joins TRBV5-6 and TRBJ1-2, with 7 bases matching TRBD1. Looked up from germline, CDR1 is SGHDT and CDR2 is YYEEEE. This CDR3 region has 15 residues. V lost 4 bases to trimming and J lost 7 bases; unmatched junction nucleotides: 13. The CDR3 loop is CASSRSRQGRGGYTF. The DNA of the CDR3 is TGTGCCAGCAGCCGCTCCCGACAGGGTAGAGGTGGCTACACCTTC. The entire variable domain, with the rest obtained from reference TRBV5-6 and TRBJ1-2, is as follows: DAGVTQSPTHLIKTRGQQVTLRCSPKSGHDTVSWYQQALGQGPQFIFQYYEEEERQRGNFPDRFSGHQFPNYSSELNVNALLLGDSALYLCASSRSRQGRGGYTFGSGTRLTVV.

The chain uses TRBV18 and TRBJ1-5; 8 positions match TRBD1. CDR1 and CDR2 from the germline V gene are KGHSH and LQKENI. The CDR3 spans 15 residues. Trimming took 6 bases from V and 6 from J; bases not matched to a gene: 10. CDR3 in amino acids: CASSPRQGFGQPQHF. For the CDR3, the DNA is TGTGCCAGCTCCCCAAGACAGGGGTTCGGTCAGCCCCAGCATTTT. Combining the CDR3 with reference TRBV18 and TRBJ1-5 gives the whole variable domain NAGVMQNPRHLVRRRGQEARLRCSPMKGHSHVYWYRQLPEEGLKFMVYLQKENIIDESGMPKERFSAEFPKEGPSILRIQQVVRGDSAAYFCASSPRQGFGQPQHFGDGTRLSIL.

This clone was picked up a small number of times. V and J are TRBV29-1 and TRBJ2-2; 7 positions match TRBD1. The germline gives CDR1 SQVTM, CDR2 ANQGSEA. The CDR3 loop spans 13 amino acids. V shed 8 bases, J shed 8 bases, and the junction held 11 bases outside the gene matches. The CDR3 region is CSFQRQGLGELFF. The CDR3 DNA reads TGCAGCTTCCAGAGACAGGGTCTAGGGGAGCTGTTTTTT.

V is TRBV5-4 and J is TRBJ2-4, with 9 bases identical to TRBD1. CDR3 length: 20 amino acids. CDR1 SGHNT and CDR2 YYREEE come from the germline V gene (reference sequence). V trimming: 4 bases; J trimming: 0 bases; junction bases outside the gene matches: 17. In nucleotides, the CDR3 is TGTGCCAGCAGCGAAGCCGGGACAGGGAGCCCGTTTCTAGCCAAAAACATTCAGTACTTC. This translates into CASSEAGTGSPFLAKNIQYF.

The chain has TRBV6-5 and TRBJ2-2, with D uncertain. Germline values: CDR1 MNHEY, CDR2 SVGAGI. CDR3 length: 14 residues. Deletions cut 6 bases from V and 5 bases from J, with 13 bases between. CDR3 in amino acids: CASSSRYLTGELFF. The DNA of the CDR3 is TGTGCCAGCAGCTCTCGTTACTTAACCGGGGAGCTGTTTTTT.

The chain carries TRBV27 and TRBJ1-4; D perhaps matches TRBD1 (6 bases). CDR1 and CDR2 (germline): MNHEY, SMNVEV (reference sequence). Deletions cut 4 bases from V and 2 bases from J, with 11 bases between. This CDR3 comprises 15 residues. CDR3 sequence: CASSWGGGTNEKLFF. The CDR3 DNA follows: TGTGCCAGCAGTTGGGGAGGGGGGACTAATGAAAAACTGTTTTTT. Variable domain in full (rest from reference TRBV27 and TRBJ1-4): EAQVTQNPRYLITVTGKKLTVTCSQNMNHEYMSWYRQDPGLGLRQIYYSMNVEVTDKGDVPEGYKVSRKEKRNFPLILESPSPNQTSLYFCASSWGGGTNEKLFFGSGTQLSVL.